This TCR beta chain was sequenced for a study of identical twins. Every donor was a healthy Caucasian. TCRdb reprocessed the 5' RACE reads with MiXCR, giving one entry per CDR3 protein. The sample has roughly 230,000 distinct CDR3 sequences; around 8.3% are singletons. Study-wide results and limits: Modeled out-of-frame TCR alpha sharing in monozygotic twins fell below observed levels.

A remark on this clonotype: The antigen is not known.

This CDR3 is built from 15 residues. The germline V gene encodes CDR1 LGHNA and CDR2 YSLEER. J was trimmed by 4 bases and V by 5 bases; bases with no gene match: 6. In addition, the sample was reused for a study of yellow fever vaccine responses in identical twins. According to that study: A vaccine T cell response that seemed partly convergent and partly personalized was reported in twins.

This clonotype was sampled from a woman under 30 in good health. J is TRBJ2-3 and V is TRBV4-3; 10 bases map to TRBD2. Sequenced input: CD8+ T cells sorted from blood. The CDR3 DNA follows: TGCGCCAGCAGCGACAGACTAGCGGGCCCAGATACGCAGTATTTT. This codes for CASSDRLAGPDTQYF.